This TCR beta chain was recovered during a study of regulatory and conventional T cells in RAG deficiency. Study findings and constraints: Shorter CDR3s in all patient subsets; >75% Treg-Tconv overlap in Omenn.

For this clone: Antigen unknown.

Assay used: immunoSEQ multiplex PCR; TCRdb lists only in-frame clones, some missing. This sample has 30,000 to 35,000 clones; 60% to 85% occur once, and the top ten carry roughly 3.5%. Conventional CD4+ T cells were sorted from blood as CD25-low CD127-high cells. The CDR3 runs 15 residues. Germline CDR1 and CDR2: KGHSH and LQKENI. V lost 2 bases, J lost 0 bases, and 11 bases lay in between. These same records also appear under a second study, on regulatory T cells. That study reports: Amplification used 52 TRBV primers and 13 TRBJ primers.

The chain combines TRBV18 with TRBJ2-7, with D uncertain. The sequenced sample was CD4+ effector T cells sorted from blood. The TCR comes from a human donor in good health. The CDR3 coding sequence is TGTGCCAGCTCACCAAAGACGGTGAGCTCCTACGAGCAGTACTTC. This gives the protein CASSPKTVSSYEQYF.